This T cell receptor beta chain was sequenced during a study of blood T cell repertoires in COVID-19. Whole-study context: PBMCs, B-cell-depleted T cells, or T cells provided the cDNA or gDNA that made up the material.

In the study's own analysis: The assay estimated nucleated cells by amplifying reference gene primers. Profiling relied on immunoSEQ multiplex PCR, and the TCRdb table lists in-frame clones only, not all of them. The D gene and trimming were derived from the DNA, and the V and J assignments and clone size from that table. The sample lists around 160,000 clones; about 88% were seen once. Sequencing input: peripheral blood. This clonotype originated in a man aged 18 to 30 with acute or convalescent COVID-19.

The CDR3 loop reads CASSDQGALRNEQFF. For the CDR3, the DNA is TGCGCCAGCAGTGATCAGGGGGCGCTTAGGAATGAGCAGTTCTTC. V gene TRBV10-1 combines with J gene TRBJ2-1; 8 bases align to TRBD1. Germline CDR1 WNHNN, CDR2 SYGVQD (reference sequence). This CDR3 has 15 amino acids. With V trimmed by 3 bases and J by 7 bases, 8 bases remained unmatched.